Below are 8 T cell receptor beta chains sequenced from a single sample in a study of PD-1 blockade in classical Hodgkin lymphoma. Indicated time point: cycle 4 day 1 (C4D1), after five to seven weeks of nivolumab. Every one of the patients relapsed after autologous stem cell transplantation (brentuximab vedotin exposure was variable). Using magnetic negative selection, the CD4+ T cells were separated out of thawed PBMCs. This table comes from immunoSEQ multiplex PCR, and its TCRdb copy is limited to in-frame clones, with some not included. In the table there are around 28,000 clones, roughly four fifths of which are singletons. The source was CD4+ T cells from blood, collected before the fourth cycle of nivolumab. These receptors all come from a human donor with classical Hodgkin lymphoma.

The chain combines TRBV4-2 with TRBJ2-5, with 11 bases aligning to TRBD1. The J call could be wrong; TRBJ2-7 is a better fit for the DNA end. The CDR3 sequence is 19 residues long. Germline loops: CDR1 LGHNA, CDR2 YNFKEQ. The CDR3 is CASSQDGGFGTGGSYEQYF. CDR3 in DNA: TGTGCCAGCAGCCAAGACGGGGGCTTCGGGACAGGGGGTTCCTACGAGCAGTACTTC.

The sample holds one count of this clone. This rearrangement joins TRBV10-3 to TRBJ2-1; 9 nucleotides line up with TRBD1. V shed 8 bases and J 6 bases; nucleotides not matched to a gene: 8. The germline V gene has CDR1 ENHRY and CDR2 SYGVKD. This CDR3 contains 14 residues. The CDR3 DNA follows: TGTGCCATCGGAGACAGGGGGGATATCAATGAGCAGTTCTTC. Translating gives CAIGDRGDINEQFF.

In nucleotides, the CDR3 is TGTGCCATCAGTGCGAGCAGCCCAGAGACCCAGTACTTC. Protein: CAISASSPETQYF. The chain combines TRBV10-3 with TRBJ2-5; no firm D call. The CDR3 spans 13 residues. Germline CDR1 ENHRY, CDR2 SYGVKD. Trimming stripped 4 bases from V and 4 bases from J, with 10 bases between.

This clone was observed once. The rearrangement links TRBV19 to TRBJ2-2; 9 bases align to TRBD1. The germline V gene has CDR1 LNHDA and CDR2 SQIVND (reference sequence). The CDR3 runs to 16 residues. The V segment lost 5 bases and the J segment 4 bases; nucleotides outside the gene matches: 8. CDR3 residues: CASSFSGQGPTGELFF. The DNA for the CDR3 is TGTGCCAGTAGTTTTTCGGGACAGGGACCCACCGGGGAGCTGTTTTTT.

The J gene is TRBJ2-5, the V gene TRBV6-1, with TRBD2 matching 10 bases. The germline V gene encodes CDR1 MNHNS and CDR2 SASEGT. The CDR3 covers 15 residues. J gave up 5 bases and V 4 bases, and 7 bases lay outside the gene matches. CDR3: CASSARLAGSETQYF. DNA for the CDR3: TGTGCCAGCAGTGCCAGACTAGCGGGTAGCGAGACCCAGTACTTC.

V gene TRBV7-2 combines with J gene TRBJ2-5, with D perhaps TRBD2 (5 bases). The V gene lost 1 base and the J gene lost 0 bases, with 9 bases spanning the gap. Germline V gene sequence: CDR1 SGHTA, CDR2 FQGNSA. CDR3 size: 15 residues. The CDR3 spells CASSLGTGNQETQYF. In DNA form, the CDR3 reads TGTGCCAGCAGCTTAGGAACGGGAAACCAAGAGACCCAGTACTTC.

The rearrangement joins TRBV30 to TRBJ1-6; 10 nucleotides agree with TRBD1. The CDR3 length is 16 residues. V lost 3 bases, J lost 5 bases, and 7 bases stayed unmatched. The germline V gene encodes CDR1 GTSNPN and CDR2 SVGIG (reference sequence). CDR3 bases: TGTGCCTGGAGGGGTGGGACAGGGGTAAATAATTCACCCCTCCACTTT. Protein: CAWRGGTGVNNSPLHF. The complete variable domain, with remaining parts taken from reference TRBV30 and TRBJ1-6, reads SQTIHQWPATLVQPVGSPLSLECTVEGTSNPNLYWYRQAAGRGLQLLFYSVGIGQISSEVPQNLSASRPQDRQFILSSKKLLLSDSGFYLCAWRGGTGVNNSPLHFGNGTRLTVT.

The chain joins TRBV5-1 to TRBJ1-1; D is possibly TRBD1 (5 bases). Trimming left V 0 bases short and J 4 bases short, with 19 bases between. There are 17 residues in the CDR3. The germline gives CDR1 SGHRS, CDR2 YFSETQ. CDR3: CASSLGGMTARGTEAFF. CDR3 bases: TGCGCCAGCAGCTTGGGGGGTATGACAGCCCGGGGCACTGAAGCTTTCTTT. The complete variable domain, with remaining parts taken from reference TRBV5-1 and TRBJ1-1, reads KAGVTQTPRYLIKTRGQQVTLSCSPISGHRSVSWYQQTPGQGLQFLFEYFSETQRNKGNFPGRFSGRQFSNSRSEMNVSTLELGDSALYLCASSLGGMTARGTEAFFGQGTRLTVV.